A few counts support the clone carrying this TCR beta chain. Its antigen is not known. These data are taken from a study of beta chain features in type 1 diabetes. Expressed TCRB transcripts were sequenced because the entire RNA isolate underwent reverse transcription. Using immunoSEQ multiplex PCR, the repertoire was profiled, and TCRdb retains in-frame clones only, with some absent. There are 250,000 to 350,000 clones in the sample; approximately 16% occur only once, and about 0.014% lies in the top ten. Regarding the study as a whole: VDJ junctions in type 1 diabetes patients carried more deletions and fewer insertions. TCRB CDR3s were moderately but significantly shorter in Type 1 diabetes patients in all four CD4+ subsets. Whatever favoring of shorter templates PCR might show would apply equally to patients and controls.

The V gene's germline CDR1 is MDHEN and CDR2 SYDVKM. V was pared by 4 bases and J by 5 bases, with 7 bases between. The CDR3 covers 12 residues. Every single donor gave one heparinised blood draw, and these averaged roughly 120 mL. Purity exceeding 95% was reached by all sorted populations. This clonotype originated in a man aged 18 to 30 with type 1 diabetes. The V gene is TRBV28, the J gene TRBJ2-3; D uncertain. Specimen: naive CD4+ T cells from blood. The CDR3 nucleotides are TGTGCCAGCAGTTCTAACCTAGATACGCAGTATTTT. It specifies CASSSNLDTQYF.